The 3 T cell receptor beta chains reported below all come from one sample, sequenced in a study of technical replicates of blood from four donors (dated by TCRdb to 2016 to 2017). Libraries were built with the immunoSEQ multiplex PCR assay. What TCRdb holds here is the immuneACCESS table cut down to in-frame rearrangements. Part of the clones is not present; checked against another copy, under half of the missing clones reflect an unresolved V gene, and the others are unexplained. The table for this sample lists about 80,000 clones; about 89% of them were counted only once. 0.35% to 0.45% of the sample is taken by the ten largest. Sequencing used T cells isolated from PBMCs. These receptors were taken from a human donor in good health.

This chain uses TRBV4-2 with TRBJ2-7, with TRBD2 matching 10 bases. The CDR3 contains 15 residues. V shed 1 base, J shed 3 bases, and the junction held 3 bases outside the gene matches. CDR1 is LGHNA, CDR2 YNFKEQ, per germline. CDR3 in amino acids: CASSQVVAGGYEQYF. The CDR3 nucleotides read TGTGCCAGCAGCCAAGTCGTAGCGGGAGGCTACGAGCAGTACTTC.

The rearrangement links TRBV5-4 to TRBJ2-7; no clear D gene. Germline V CDR1 and CDR2: SGHNT, YYREEE (reference sequence). The CDR3 spans 13 residues. V was shortened by 2 bases and J by 0 bases, with 6 bases between the two germline ends. CDR3 bases: TGTGCCAGCAGCTTAGCGCTCTCCTACGAGCAGTACTTC. It codes for CASSLALSYEQYF.

The chain couples TRBV6-4 to TRBJ1-1; 7 bases match TRBD1. The trim removed 6 bases at V and 3 bases at J, leaving 7 bases unmatched. Germline CDR1 is MRHNA and CDR2 is SNTAGT. The CDR3 runs 14 residues. The CDR3 sequence: CASSPDQGDTEAFF. For the CDR3, the DNA is TGTGCCAGCAGCCCAGACCAGGGGGACACTGAAGCTTTCTTT.